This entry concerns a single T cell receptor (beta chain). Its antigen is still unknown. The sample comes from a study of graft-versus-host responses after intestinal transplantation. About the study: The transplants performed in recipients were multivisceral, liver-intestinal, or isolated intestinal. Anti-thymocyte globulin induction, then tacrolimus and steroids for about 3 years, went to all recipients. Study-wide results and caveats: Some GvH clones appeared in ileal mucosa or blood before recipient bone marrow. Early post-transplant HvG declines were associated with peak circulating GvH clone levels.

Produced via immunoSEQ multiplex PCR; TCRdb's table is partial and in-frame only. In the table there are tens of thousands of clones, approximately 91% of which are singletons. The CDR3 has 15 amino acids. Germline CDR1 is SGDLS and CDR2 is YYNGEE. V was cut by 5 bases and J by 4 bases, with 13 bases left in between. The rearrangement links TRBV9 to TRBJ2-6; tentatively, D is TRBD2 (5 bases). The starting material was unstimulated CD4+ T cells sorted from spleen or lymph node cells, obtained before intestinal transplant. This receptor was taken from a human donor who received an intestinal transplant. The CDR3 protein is CASRYGVSGANVLTF. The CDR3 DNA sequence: TGTGCCAGCAGGTACGGGGTCTCGGGGGCCAACGTCCTGACTTTC.